These 15 T cell receptor beta chains originate from one sample sequenced in a study of shared clonotypes between healthy human individuals. Sequencing used immunoSEQ multiplex PCR; TCRdb keeps in-frame clones, though not all of them. Of just over 2,000,000 clones listed, about 94% are singletons. Naive CD8 populations comprised CD45RO-negative cells positively selected for CCR7, excluding terminally differentiated effector memory CD45RA+ cells. Sequenced sample: naive CD8+ T cells sorted from blood. The receptors derive from a man younger than 35 in good health.

In the case of this clone: This same CDR3 is encoded by further DNA sequences in the sample. V gene TRBV5-6 combines with J gene TRBJ2-1; TRBD1 agrees at 10 bases. The CDR3 runs to 13 residues. V shed 3 bases, J shed 8 bases, and the junction held 2 bases outside the gene matches. The germline V gene has CDR1 SGHDT and CDR2 YYEEEE. As DNA, the CDR3 is TGTGCCAGCAGCTGGGACAGGGGTGATGAGCAGTTCTTC. The encoded protein is CASSWDRGDEQFF.

This chain links TRBV6-9 with TRBJ1-4, with TRBD1 matching over 7 bases. This CDR3 contains 16 residues. V shed 5 bases, J shed 7 bases, and the junction held 13 bases outside the gene matches. CDR1 and CDR2 (germline): MNHGY, SVAAGI. Here the CDR3 reads CASSQRGDRVSEKLFF. The CDR3 DNA reads as TGTGCCAGCAGTCAAAGGGGAGACAGGGTTAGTGAAAAACTGTTTTTT.

This rearrangement joins TRBV20-1 to TRBJ2-5; D perhaps matches TRBD2 (6 bases). CDR1 is DFQATT, CDR2 SNEGSKA, per germline (reference sequence). This CDR3 comprises 11 residues. The chain's CDR3 is CRAGTEETQYF. Here the CDR3 DNA reads TGCAGGGCCGGGACTGAAGAGACCCAGTACTTC.

The chain combines TRBV30 with TRBJ1-1; no clear D. Germline CDR1 and CDR2: GTSNPN and SVGIG (reference sequence). Trimming removed 0 bases from V and 5 bases from J, with 13 bases in between. This CDR3 has 14 amino acids. The CDR3 nucleotides read TGTGCCTGGAGTGTGGGTACATGGCGGACTGAAGCTTTCTTT. Its translation: CAWSVGTWRTEAFF.

The CDR3 DNA reads as TGTGCCAGCTTACGAAGGCAGGGGGCTATTAACACTGAAGCTTTCTTT. It specifies CASLRRQGAINTEAFF. This sequence joins TRBV5-6 and TRBJ1-1; 8 nucleotides match TRBD1. CDR1 and CDR2 from the germline V gene are SGHDT and YYEEEE. This CDR3 region has 16 residues. With 7 bases clipped from V and 2 bases from J, the junction kept 13 bases outside the gene matches.

The CDR3: CASSSGTSGLFYEQYF. CDR3 in DNA: TGTGCCAGCAGCAGCGGGACTAGCGGTCTCTTTTACGAGCAGTACTTC. The chain carries TRBV7-9 and TRBJ2-7; 11 nucleotides agree with TRBD2. The CDR3 is 16 amino acids. Looked up from germline, CDR1 is SEHNR and CDR2 is FQNEAQ (reference sequence). Unmatched junction bases numbered 10, after V lost 5 bases and J lost 4 bases.

This sequence joins TRBV30 and TRBJ1-5; D remains unclear. Germline CDR1 and CDR2: GTSNPN and SVGIG (reference sequence). CDR3 length: 15 residues. Deletions cut 0 bases from V and 0 bases from J, with 9 bases between. The CDR3 is CAWSVQYGSNQPQHF. CDR3 in DNA: TGTGCCTGGAGTGTACAGTACGGTAGCAATCAGCCCCAGCATTTT. Together with reference TRBV30 and TRBJ1-5, the CDR3 gives the full variable domain: SQTIHQWPATLVQPVGSPLSLECTVEGTSNPNLYWYRQAAGRGLQLLFYSVGIGQISSEVPQNLSASRPQDRQFILSSKKLLLSDSGFYLCAWSVQYGSNQPQHFGDGTRLSIL.

V usage is TRBV6-5 and J usage is TRBJ1-1, with D possibly matching TRBD1 (5 bases). CDR3 size: 15 residues. Germline values: CDR1 MNHEY, CDR2 SVGAGI. With 5 bases removed from V and 5 bases from J, the gap between germline ends came to 18 bases. CDR3 residues: CASSHGGEEGTEAFF. CDR3 in DNA: TGTGCCAGCAGTCATGGGGGGGAGGAGGGGACTGAAGCTTTCTTT.

The chain is built from TRBV28 and TRBJ2-1, with D perhaps assigned TRBD1 or TRBD2 (7 bases each). CDR1 MDHEN and CDR2 SYDVKM come from the germline V gene. Trimming took off 3 bases at V and 5 bases at J, with 17 bases between the two ends. The CDR3 is 16 residues long. Here the CDR3 reads CASSFPPGGGHNEQFF. CDR3 in DNA: TGTGCCAGCAGTTTCCCTCCAGGGGGAGGGCACAATGAGCAGTTCTTC.

About this clone itself: The sample holds other DNA sequences that translate to the same CDR3. This rearrangement joins TRBV6-1 to TRBJ2-7; no reliable D call. Germline V gives CDR1 MNHNS, CDR2 SASEGT. The V gene lost 2 bases and the J gene lost 0 bases, with 11 bases spanning the gap. The CDR3 runs 15 residues. The CDR3 DNA sequence: TGTGCCAGCAGTGAAATCGACTCTAACTCCTACGAGCAGTACTTC. This translates into CASSEIDSNSYEQYF.

The V gene is TRBV9, the J gene TRBJ2-2, with D hard to call. V lost 0 bases and J 6 bases, leaving 6 bases between the germline ends. CDR3 length: 13 amino acids. Looked up from germline, CDR1 is SGDLS and CDR2 is YYNGEE. The chain's CDR3 is CASSVGASGELFF. The CDR3 nucleotides are TGTGCCAGCAGCGTAGGGGCATCCGGGGAGCTGTTTTTT.

The CDR3 nucleotides read TGTGCCAGCAGCCCTCCGGCCTCCGAAATCGGGGAGCTGTTTTTT. Residues: CASSPPASEIGELFF. The chain recombines TRBV9 with TRBJ2-2, with no clear D. Germline CDR1 and CDR2: SGDLS and YYNGEE. The CDR3 is 15 amino acids. Trimming took off 4 bases at V and 7 bases at J, with 17 bases between the two ends.

This chain uses TRBV5-1 with TRBJ1-2, with no clear D. The ends were cut back, 0 bases at V and 3 bases at J, with 6 bases in the middle. The CDR3 length is 13 residues. Germline-derived CDR1 and CDR2 are SGHRS and YFSETQ. The CDR3 loop is CASSLGPYYGYTF. The CDR3 DNA follows: TGCGCCAGCAGCTTGGGCCCTTACTATGGCTACACCTTC.

The gene calls are TRBV6-1 and TRBJ2-7; no clear D gene. The CDR3 sequence is 13 residues long. The germline V gene encodes CDR1 MNHNS and CDR2 SASEGT. Trimming cost V 4 bases and J 2 bases, with 9 bases left between them. The CDR3 coding sequence is TGTGCCAGCAGTGCGGCAGAAGCCTACGAGCAGTACTTC. Amino acid sequence: CASSAAEAYEQYF.

V and J are TRBV7-2 and TRBJ2-3; D is perhaps TRBD1 or TRBD2 (5 bases each). The CDR3 totals 16 residues. Germline-derived CDR1 and CDR2 are SGHTA and FQGNSA. V was trimmed by 0 bases and J by 5 bases, leaving 15 bases between them. CDR3 protein: CASSLATGWGEDTQYF. The DNA of the CDR3 is TGTGCCAGCAGCTTAGCTACAGGCTGGGGAGAAGATACGCAGTATTTT.